This entry describes one T cell receptor beta chain. The sample comes from a study of blood T cell repertoires in COVID-19. Turning to the study itself: Donors in the United States, Italy and Spain gave samples during acute or convalescent COVID-19. The analysed material was cDNA or gDNA that came from T cells, B-cell-depleted T cells, or PBMCs.

Method: immunoSEQ multiplex PCR; TCRdb's copy keeps in-frame clones and lacks some. This table has fewer than 400,000 clones, around 90% appearing once. V was clipped by 4 bases and J by 7 bases; unmatched bases: 5. In germline, CDR1 is LNHDA, CDR2 SQIVND (reference sequence). This CDR3 spans 14 amino acids. Allocation to cohorts depended on clinical history reported by the participants. The chain employs TRBV19 and TRBJ1-5, with 9 bases aligning to TRBD1. The material sequenced was PBMCs or T cells enriched from blood (not recorded which). This receptor was obtained from a man under 40 who had recovered from COVID-19. DNA for the CDR3: TGTGCCAGTAGTACCGGGACAGGGCACCAGCCCCAGCATTTT. Its protein product is CASSTGTGHQPQHF.